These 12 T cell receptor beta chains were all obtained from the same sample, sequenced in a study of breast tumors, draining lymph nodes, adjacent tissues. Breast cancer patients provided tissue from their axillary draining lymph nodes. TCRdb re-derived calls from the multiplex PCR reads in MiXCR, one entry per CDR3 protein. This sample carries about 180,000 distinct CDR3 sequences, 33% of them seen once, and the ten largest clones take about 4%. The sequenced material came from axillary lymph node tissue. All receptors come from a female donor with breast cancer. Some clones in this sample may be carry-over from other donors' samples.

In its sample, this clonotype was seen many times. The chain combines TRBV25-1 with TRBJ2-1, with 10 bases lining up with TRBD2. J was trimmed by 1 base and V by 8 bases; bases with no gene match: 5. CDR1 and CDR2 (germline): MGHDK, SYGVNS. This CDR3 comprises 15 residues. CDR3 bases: TGTGCCAGCGGGGTACTAGCGGGATCCTACAATGAGCAGTTCTTC. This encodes CASGVLAGSYNEQFF.

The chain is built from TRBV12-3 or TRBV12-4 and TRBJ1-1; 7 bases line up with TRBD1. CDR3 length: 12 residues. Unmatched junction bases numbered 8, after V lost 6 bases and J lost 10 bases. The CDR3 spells CASRDTGEAAFF. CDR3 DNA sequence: TGTGCCAGCAGAGATACAGGGGAGGCAGCTTTCTTT.

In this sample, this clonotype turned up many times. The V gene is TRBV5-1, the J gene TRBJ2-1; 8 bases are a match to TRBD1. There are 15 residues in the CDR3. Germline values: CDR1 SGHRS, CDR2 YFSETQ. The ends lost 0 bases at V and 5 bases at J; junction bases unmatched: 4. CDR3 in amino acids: CASSLGQGTHNEQFF. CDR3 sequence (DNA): TGCGCCAGCAGCTTGGGACAGGGGACCCACAATGAGCAGTTCTTC.

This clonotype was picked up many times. CDR3 coding DNA: TGCAGTGCTAGAGATCCCCAGCGGGGGGGAACGACATCTGCCCAGTACTTC. It encodes CSARDPQRGGTTSAQYF. V usage is TRBV20-1 and J usage is TRBJ2-5; 10 bases align to TRBD2. V lost 0 bases to trimming and J lost 9 bases; unmatched junction nucleotides: 16. CDR3 size: 17 residues. Germline CDR1 is DFQATT and CDR2 is SNEGSKA (reference sequence).

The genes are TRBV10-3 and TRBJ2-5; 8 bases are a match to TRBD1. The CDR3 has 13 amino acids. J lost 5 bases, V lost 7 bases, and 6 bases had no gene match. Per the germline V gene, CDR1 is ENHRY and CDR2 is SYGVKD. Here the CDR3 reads CAIKDRARETQYF. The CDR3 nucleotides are TGTGCCATCAAGGACAGGGCGAGGGAGACCCAGTACTTC.

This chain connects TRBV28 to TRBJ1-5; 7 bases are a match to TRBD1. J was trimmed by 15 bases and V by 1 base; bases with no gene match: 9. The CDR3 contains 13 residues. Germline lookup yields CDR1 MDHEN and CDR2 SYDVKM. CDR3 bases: TGTGCCAGCAGTTTATCTCAGGGGGAACCACGGCATTTT. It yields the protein CASSLSQGEPRHF.

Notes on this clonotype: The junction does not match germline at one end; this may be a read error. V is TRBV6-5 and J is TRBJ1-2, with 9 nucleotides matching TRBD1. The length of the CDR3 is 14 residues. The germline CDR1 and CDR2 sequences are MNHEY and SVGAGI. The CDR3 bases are TGTGTCAGCAGTTACTCGAACAGGGGGCACAGCTACACCTTC. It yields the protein CVSSYSNRGHSYTF.

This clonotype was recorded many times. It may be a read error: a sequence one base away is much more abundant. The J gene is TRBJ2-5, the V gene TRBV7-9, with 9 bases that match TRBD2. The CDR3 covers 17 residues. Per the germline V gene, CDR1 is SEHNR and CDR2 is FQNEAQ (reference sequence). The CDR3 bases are TGTGCCAGCAGCTTAGGGAGGAGCGGGGGGTTTCAAGAGCCCCAGTACTTC. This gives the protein CASSLGRSGGFQEPQYF.

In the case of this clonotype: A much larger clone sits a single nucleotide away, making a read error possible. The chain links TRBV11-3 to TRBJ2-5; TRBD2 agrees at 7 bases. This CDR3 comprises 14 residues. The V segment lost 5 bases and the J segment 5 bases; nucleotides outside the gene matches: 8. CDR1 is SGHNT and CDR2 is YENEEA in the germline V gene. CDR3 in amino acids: CASSRPGGGETQYF. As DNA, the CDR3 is TGTGCCAGCAGCCGTCCCGGGGGAGGGGAGACCCAGTACTTC. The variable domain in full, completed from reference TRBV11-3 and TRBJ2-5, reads EAGVVQSPRYKIIEKKQPVAFWCNPISGHNTLYWYLQNLGQGPELLIRYENEEAVDDSQLPKDRFSAERLKGVDSTLKIQPAELGDSAVYLCASSRPGGGETQYFGPGTRLLVL.

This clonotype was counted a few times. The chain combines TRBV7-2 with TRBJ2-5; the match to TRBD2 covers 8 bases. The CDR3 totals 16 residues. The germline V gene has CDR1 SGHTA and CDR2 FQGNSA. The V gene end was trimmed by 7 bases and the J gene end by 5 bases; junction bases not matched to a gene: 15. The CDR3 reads CASTRQERGRWETQYF. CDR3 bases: TGTGCCAGCACCCGCCAGGAGCGGGGGCGCTGGGAGACCCAGTACTTC.

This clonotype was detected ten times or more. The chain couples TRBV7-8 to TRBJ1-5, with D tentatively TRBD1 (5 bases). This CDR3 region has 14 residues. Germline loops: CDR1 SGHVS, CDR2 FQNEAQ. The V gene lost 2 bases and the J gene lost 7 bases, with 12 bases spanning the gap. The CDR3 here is CASSLRGSEQPQHF. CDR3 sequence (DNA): TGTGCCAGCAGCTTACGGGGCTCAGAGCAGCCCCAGCATTTT.

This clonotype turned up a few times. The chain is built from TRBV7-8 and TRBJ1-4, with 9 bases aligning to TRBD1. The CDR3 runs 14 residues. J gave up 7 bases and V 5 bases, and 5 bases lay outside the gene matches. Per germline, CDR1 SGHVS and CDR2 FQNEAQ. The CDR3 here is CASSPNRGREKLFF. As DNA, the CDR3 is TGTGCCAGCAGCCCAAACAGGGGGCGTGAAAAACTGTTTTTT.